What follows are 14 T cell receptor beta chains derived from one specimen sequenced in a study of T-cell reconstitution after alpha-beta-depleted transplantation in children. For TCRbeta, the library was prepared with unique molecular identifiers. One entry per CDR3 protein results from TCRdb running MiXCR on the PCR reads. The table lists 200,000 to 250,000 distinct CDR3 sequences, approximately 8% of them singletons. The sequencing here drew on PBMCs, mostly from graft donor cells, taken 180 days after TCRalphabeta/CD19-depleted stem cell transplant. The origin of the receptors is a male patient aged 10 to 17 who had a stem cell transplant for acute lymphoblastic leukemia, so the T cells may come from the graft donor.

This clonotype was recorded at least ten times. The chain couples TRBV12-3 or TRBV12-4 to TRBJ2-7, with a weak D call TRBD2 (6 bases). The V and J ends lost 5 bases and 5 bases respectively, with 19 bases between them. The CDR3 spans 15 residues. The CDR3 bases are TGTGCCAGCAGTATACTAGCCGGAGTGGTGGACGAGCAGTACTTC. This gives the protein CASSILAGVVDEQYF.

This clonotype was picked up many times. The chain employs TRBV20-1 and TRBJ1-1; tentatively, D is TRBD1 (6 bases). The CDR3 is 13 amino acids. V was cut by 5 bases and J by 1 base, with 11 bases left in between. Germline lookup yields CDR1 DFQATT and CDR2 SNEGSKA (reference sequence). The CDR3 sequence: CSAPGERNTEAFF. The CDR3 nucleotides are TGCAGTGCTCCAGGGGAGAGGAACACTGAAGCTTTCTTT.

This clonotype was seen repeatedly, ten times or more. A read error may produce the germline difference seen at one junction end. The rearrangement links TRBV25-1 to TRBJ1-1; no firm D call. This CDR3 is 12 amino acids long. CDR1 is MGHDK and CDR2 is SYGVNS in the germline V gene. The CDR3 region is CAISGMNTEAFF. Written as DNA, the CDR3 is TGTGCCATCAGTGGAATGAACACTGAAGCTTTCTTT.

This clonotype was counted ten times or more. The chain recombines TRBV9 with TRBJ2-7; D ambiguous. The CDR3 consists of 13 residues. Per germline, CDR1 SGDLS and CDR2 YYNGEE. Between the trimmed V and J ends, which lost 3 bases and 2 bases, there was a span of 9 bases. CDR3: CASSATDTYEQYF. CDR3 in DNA: TGTGCCAGCAGCGCAACAGATACCTACGAGCAGTACTTC.

This clonotype appeared many times. V is TRBV7-2 and J is TRBJ1-5, with D possibly matching TRBD1 (5 bases). The CDR3 length is 13 residues. Germline CDR1 reads SGHTA; CDR2 reads FQGNSA. V lost 4 bases and J lost 4, with 8 bases in between. Written as DNA, the CDR3 is TGTGCCAGCAGCTCCCGGGGGAATCAGCCCCAGCATTTT. Translating it yields CASSSRGNQPQHF.

With regard to this clonotype: This may come from a read error, since a much larger clone is one base off. The CDR3 does not close with the conserved phenylalanine or tryptophan, likely indicating a read error. The chain recombines TRBV4-1 with TRBJ1-1; D may be TRBD1 (5 bases). Trimming removed 1 base at V and 0 bases at J, with 12 bases between. Germline CDR1 and CDR2: MGHRA and YSYEKL. The length of the CDR3 is 16 residues. The CDR3 bases are TGCGCCAGCAGCCAAGGGACAACTCGGATGAACACTGAAGCTTTCCTT. This sequence encodes CASSQGTTRMNTEAFL.

This clonotype was seen at least ten times. The J gene is TRBJ2-3, the V gene TRBV5-6, with 8 bases fitting TRBD1. V lost 5 bases and J lost 7; bases outside the gene matches: 12. Germline loops: CDR1 SGHDT, CDR2 YYEEEE. This CDR3 comprises 15 residues. In DNA, the CDR3 is TGTGCCAGCAGTTCAACCCCAGGGGGCATAAATACGCAGTATTTT. Encoded protein: CASSSTPGGINTQYF.

This clonotype was seen ten or more times. This rearrangement joins TRBV7-6 to TRBJ2-7, with 14 bases fitting TRBD2. CDR1 is SGHVS and CDR2 is FNYEAQ in the germline V gene. The CDR3 consists of 15 residues. V shed 4 bases, J shed 3 bases, and the junction held 2 bases outside the gene matches. The CDR3 protein is CASSSGTSGSYEQYF. CDR3 nucleotide sequence: TGTGCCAGCAGCTCAGGGACTAGCGGGAGCTACGAGCAGTACTTC.

This clonotype was detected ten times or more. The chain recombines TRBV7-9 with TRBJ1-2; D perhaps matches TRBD1 (6 bases). The CDR3 consists of 13 residues. Trimming stripped 5 bases from V and 4 bases from J, with 11 bases between. Per the germline V gene, CDR1 is SEHNR and CDR2 is FQNEAQ (reference sequence). The CDR3 DNA follows: TGTGCCAGCAGCCATACAGGGAGCTATGGCTACACCTTC. This translates into CASSHTGSYGYTF.

This clonotype occurred a few times. V is TRBV27 and J is TRBJ2-1, with 9 nucleotides matching TRBD2. The V gene's germline CDR1 is MNHEY and CDR2 SMNVEV (reference sequence). CDR3 length: 18 amino acids. V gave up 2 bases and J gave up 0 bases; unmatched junction bases: 8. CDR3 sequence reads: CASSLKGGSGSSYNEQFF. Here the CDR3 DNA reads TGTGCCAGCAGTTTAAAGGGGGGTAGCGGGAGCTCCTACAATGAGCAGTTCTTC.

Ten or more counts support this clonotype. This chain joins TRBV5-6 and TRBJ1-2, with D uncertain. The CDR3 is 16 amino acids. Deletions cut 0 bases from V and 1 base from J, with 13 bases between. Germline V gene data show CDR1 as SGHDT and CDR2 as YYEEEE. CDR3 amino acids: CASSLGQRNLNYGYTF. CDR3 in DNA: TGTGCCAGCAGCTTGGGCCAACGGAATCTTAACTATGGCTACACCTTC. Complete variable domain (other parts from reference TRBV5-6 and TRBJ1-2): DAGVTQSPTHLIKTRGQQVTLRCSPKSGHDTVSWYQQALGQGPQFIFQYYEEEERQRGNFPDRFSGHQFPNYSSELNVNALLLGDSALYLCASSLGQRNLNYGYTFGSGTRLTVV.

The chain employs TRBV4-3 and TRBJ1-3; unclear D gene. The germline gives CDR1 LGHNA, CDR2 YSLEER. Trimming shortened V by 1 base and J by 2 bases, and 6 bases separated the two germline ends. The CDR3 totals 14 residues. CDR3 loop: CASSQGSAGNTIYF. The CDR3 DNA follows: TGCGCCAGCAGCCAAGGCTCGGCTGGAAACACCATATATTTT.

This clonotype was counted ten times or more. The CDR3 nucleotides are TGTGCTAGTGGTCTCGTGGGTCTAGCGGGCACAGATACGCAGTATTTT. Amino acids: CASGLVGLAGTDTQYF. The rearrangement joins TRBV12-5 to TRBJ2-3; TRBD2 matches at 7 bases. V shed 5 bases, J shed 1 base, and the junction held 9 bases outside the gene matches. The CDR3 loop spans 16 amino acids. Germline CDR1 reads LGHNT; CDR2 reads FRNRAP.

This clonotype was observed many times. The chain has TRBV7-2 and TRBJ2-2; no clear D. The V and J ends lost 4 bases and 7 bases respectively, with 16 bases between them. This CDR3 is 15 amino acids long. CDR1 and CDR2 (germline): SGHTA, FQGNSA. CDR3 bases: TGTGCCAGCAGCTCCCCCGGACCTTGGGGCGGGGAGCTGTTTTTT. Its translation is CASSSPGPWGGELFF.